This T cell receptor beta chain was profiled in a study of blood T cell repertoires in COVID-19. Study at large: The United States, Italy and Spain provided the acute and convalescent COVID-19 samples. PBMCs, B-cell-depleted T cells, or T cells were the source of the cDNA or gDNA that made up the material.

Germline V gene lookup returns CDR1 MNHNS and CDR2 SASEGT. The ends were cut back, 2 bases at V and 0 bases at J, with 14 bases in the middle. CDR3 length: 18 residues. Per the original data handling: Using reference gene primer amplification, nucleated cell counts were estimated. Repertoires were generated with immunoSEQ multiplex PCR, while TCRdb's copy carries only in-frame clones and drops some. V, J and clone size are those of that table, while D and trimming were read from the DNA. The profile shows about 87,000 clones, about 88% of them singletons. The sequence was collected from a middle-aged man with acute or convalescent COVID-19. The chain uses TRBV6-1 and TRBJ1-6; weak D call: TRBD1 (6 bases). Sequenced material: peripheral blood. The CDR3 loop reads CASSEFTGQSSYNSPLHF. DNA of the CDR3: TGTGCCAGCAGTGAATTCACCGGACAGAGCTCCTATAATTCACCCCTCCACTTT.